This TCR beta chain was found in a study of PD-1 blockade in classical Hodgkin lymphoma (dated by TCRdb to about 2020). In terms of the full investigation: Nivolumab dosing was 3 mg/kg intravenously every 2 weeks, continuing until either disease progression or unacceptable toxicity. To define a peripheral blood immune signature of response to PD-1 blockade in classical Hodgkin lymphoma, the study combined TCR beta sequencing with CyTOF.

A remark on this clone: Its cognate antigen has yet to be identified. No base-level quality is on record; no much larger clone is a single base apart. Distinct nucleotide sequences in the sample also encode this CDR3.

General study outcomes and caveats: Lower diversity was observed in patients in whom nivolumab was started less than 1 year after ASCT, and these patients were excluded from later analyses so that confounding by immune reconstitution would be avoided. By C4D1, a significant rise was seen in CD4+ TCR diversity but not in CD8+ TCR diversity (p=0.0027 vs p=0.16), and the rise was most apparent among complete responders (p=0.02). The study was restricted to a single clinical trial cohort, and the causes of repertoire differences, possibly disease activity or prior therapy, were left undefined. Baseline TCR diversity was reported to be lower in newly diagnosed patients than in healthy donors and to be lower still in relapsed/refractory patients. Among trial patients, those achieving complete response had baseline diversity similar to that of newly diagnosed patients, while diversity was significantly lower in partial responders and progressors.

Per the publication, the time point label means: cycle 4 day 1 (C4D1), after less than 7 weeks of nivolumab. Every trial patient had relapsed after autologous stem cell transplantation, and cohorts A, B and C differed in prior brentuximab vedotin exposure. A total of approximately 51 patients with relapsed/refractory classical Hodgkin lymphoma made up the trial cohort, and each patient's best overall response was complete response, partial response or progressive disease. Trial patients were treated with single-agent nivolumab in the multi-cohort phase II CheckMate 205 trial. An independent review committee assessed best overall response using the 2007 International Working Group response criteria. Trial PBMCs were obtained immediately prior to nivolumab initiation (C1D1) and on therapy at cycle 2 day 1 and cycle 4 day 1. Peripheral blood was collected in 8 mL Vacutainer Cell Preparation Tubes, from which PBMCs were isolated by centrifugation and then cryopreserved.

The Qiagen DNeasy kit was used to extract genomic DNA from unsorted PBMCs and from the negatively selected CD4+ and CD8+ fractions. TCR beta CDR3 regions were subjected to amplification by immunoSEQ multiplex PCR with primers that anneal to V and J segments. A synthetic immune receptor repertoire was used to minimize amplification bias, and any residual bias was removed computationally once sequencing was done. The original methods were these. Repertoire diversity was quantified as the Shannon entropy index using custom Python scripts. Unsorted, CD4+ and CD8+ repertoires were examined separately, except in combined analyses, for which CD4+ and CD8+ sequences were merged in silico. Clonal expansion was defined as at least a 2-fold frequency increase after treatment relative to C1D1, with a pseudocount of 0.5 for undetected baseline clones. Singleton clones were defined as clones with 0 or 1 copy at C1D1, and non-singleton clones were defined as clones with 2 or more copies. By matching protein sequences in sorted samples from the same patient, clones expanded in unsorted samples were annotated as CD4+, CD8+ or unknown. Diversity changes from C1D1 to C4D1 were tested in paired samples using Wilcoxon tests. The table was pulled from immuneACCESS by TCRdb, which kept in-frame rearrangements only. Such tables lose some clones; where checked, under half of the loss comes from unresolved V genes, and the rest has no known cause. Clonal size and the V and J genes are those of that table, whereas D and trimming came from the DNA. The sample data list a few thousand clones, and roughly 65% of these were observed just once. The ten largest clones capture 48% of the sample.

CDR1 MDHEN and CDR2 SYDVKM are derived from the germline V gene. There are 15 amino acids in the CDR3, from cysteine to phenylalanine inclusive. Just the 45-base CDR3 DNA is kept, in frame starting at base 1. Unmatched junction bases come to 7, with V trimmed by 3 bases and J by 3 bases. Recombination connected TRBV28 to TRBJ1-2, and TRBD1 aligns with 7 junction nucleotides. This material consisted of peripheral blood mononuclear cells (PBMCs), taken before the fourth cycle of nivolumab. The sequence was obtained from a human donor with classical Hodgkin lymphoma. The CDR3 protein sequence reads: CASSFLGGYYYGYTF. DNA sequence: TGTGCCAGCAGTTTTTTAGGGGGCTACTACTATGGCTACACCTTC.